One sample yielded the 7 T cell receptor beta chains listed below, sequenced in a study of blood T cell repertoires in COVID-19. Assay: immunoSEQ multiplex PCR; the TCRdb copy retains only in-frame clones and omits some. The table lists roughly 80,000 clones, 84% of them singletons. The specimen sequenced was peripheral blood. The receptors were sampled from a man aged 50 or older with acute or convalescent COVID-19.

The V and J genes are TRBV18 and TRBJ2-7; TRBD1 matches 8 bases. V lost 4 bases to trimming and J lost 1 base; unmatched junction nucleotides: 6. The CDR3 loop spans 15 amino acids. CDR1 is KGHSH and CDR2 is LQKENI in the germline V gene. DNA for the CDR3: TGTGCCAGCTCACGTTCCGGGACAGGTTCCTACGAGCAGTACTTC. It specifies CASSRSGTGSYEQYF.

The chain carries TRBV19 and TRBJ1-3; D call uncertain. V was shortened by 5 bases and J by 0 bases, with 8 bases between the two germline ends. This CDR3 comprises 14 residues. CDR1 is LNHDA, CDR2 SQIVND, per germline (reference sequence). As DNA, the CDR3 is TGTGCCAGTAGTGGCCGGGACTCTGGAAACACCATATATTTT. Protein: CASSGRDSGNTIYF.

The rearrangement links TRBV5-6 to TRBJ2-5; D uncertain. V was trimmed by 3 bases and J by 2 bases, leaving 17 bases between them. The CDR3 loop spans 16 amino acids. Per germline, CDR1 SGHDT and CDR2 YYEEEE. In DNA form, the CDR3 reads TGTGCCAGCAGCTATCTCACTCCTAGTGAACAAGAGACCCAGTACTTC. This encodes CASSYLTPSEQETQYF.

Note on this clone: Relative to the germline gene, one junction end is altered; a read error may explain this. The rearrangement joins TRBV3-1 (or the pseudogene TRBV3-2) to TRBJ1-4, with D possibly matching TRBD1 (6 bases). CDR1 LGHDT and CDR2 YNNKEL come from the germline V gene (reference sequence). The CDR3 sequence is 13 residues long. The CDR3 reads CASSRTENEKLFF. CDR3 nucleotides: TGTGCCAGCAGCCGGACAGAGAATGAGAAACTGTTTTTT.

CDR3 DNA sequence: TGTGCCAGCAGCAACCGACAGGGGCAATTGACTAATGAAAAACTGTTTTTT. Translated, it gives CASSNRQGQLTNEKLFF. The V call is TRBV3-1 (or the pseudogene TRBV3-2), the J call TRBJ1-4; 8 nucleotides match TRBD1. Germline V gene lookup returns CDR1 LGHDT and CDR2 YNNKEL (reference sequence). J lost 2 bases, V lost 5 bases, and 10 bases had no gene match. This CDR3 has 17 residues.

The chain combines TRBV28 with TRBJ2-1; D is undetermined. Germline V gene data show CDR1 as MDHEN and CDR2 as SYDVKM. Trimming left V 1 base short and J 11 bases short, with 3 bases between. This CDR3 has 10 residues. The CDR3 reads CASSLSKQFF. CDR3 DNA: TGTGCCAGCAGTTTATCTAAGCAGTTCTTC.

The chain joins TRBV6-5 to TRBJ1-4; a weak D match, TRBD1 (6 bases). Trimming took 6 bases from V and 0 from J, leaving 11 bases between them. The CDR3 length is 15 residues. CDR1 and CDR2 (germline): MNHEY, SVGAGI. The CDR3 protein is CASSSRTATNEKLFF. For the CDR3, the DNA is TGTGCCAGCAGCTCCCGGACAGCAACTAATGAAAAACTGTTTTTT.